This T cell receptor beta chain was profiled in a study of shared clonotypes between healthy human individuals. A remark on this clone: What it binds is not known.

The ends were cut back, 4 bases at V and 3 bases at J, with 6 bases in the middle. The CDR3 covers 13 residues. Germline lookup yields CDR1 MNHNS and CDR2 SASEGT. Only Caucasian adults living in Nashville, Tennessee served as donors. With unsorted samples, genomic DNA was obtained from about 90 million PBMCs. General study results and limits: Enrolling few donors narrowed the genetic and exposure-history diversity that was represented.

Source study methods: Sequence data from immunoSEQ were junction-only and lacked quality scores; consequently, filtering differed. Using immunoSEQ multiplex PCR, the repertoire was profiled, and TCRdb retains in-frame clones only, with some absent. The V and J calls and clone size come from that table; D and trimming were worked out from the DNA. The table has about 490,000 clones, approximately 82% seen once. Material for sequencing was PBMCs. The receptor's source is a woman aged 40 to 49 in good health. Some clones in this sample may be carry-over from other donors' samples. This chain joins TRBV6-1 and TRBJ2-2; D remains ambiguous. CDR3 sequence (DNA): TGTGCCAGCAGTGCGGACGACACCGGGGAGCTGTTTTTT. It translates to CASSADDTGELFF.